The T cell receptor beta chain described here comes from a study of blood T cells in healthy people across ages. Using a J-beta primer mix together with a sample-barcoded 5' primer, a second PCR was run for roughly 6 to 11 cycles. A 12-random-nucleotide template-switch adaptor tagged each cDNA molecule. Samples each returned at least 3 million CDR3-containing paired-end reads. TCRdb processed the 5' RACE reads anew with MiXCR; each CDR3 protein has one entry. The data show roughly 800,000 distinct CDR3 sequences, 55% to 75% seen once. Study-level points and caveats: More naive CD4+ cells and higher diversity were found in long-lived than in aged donors.

CDR1 SGHRS and CDR2 YFSETQ come from the germline V gene. The CDR3 is made up of 14 amino acids. V lost 2 bases and J lost 1, with 10 bases in between. In regard to this clonotype: Its antigen is not known.

The receptor comes from a man younger than 40 in good health. The chain carries TRBV5-1 and TRBJ2-7; tentatively, D is TRBD2 (6 bases). The specimen sequenced was blood. CDR3 DNA sequence: TGCGCCAGCAGCTTACACGGGACTTCCTACGAGCAGTACTTC. It codes for CASSLHGTSYEQYF.